The 7 T cell receptor beta chains given below trace back to one sample, sequenced in a study of blood T cell repertoires in COVID-19. Produced via immunoSEQ multiplex PCR; TCRdb's table is partial and in-frame only. The sample has 90,000 or so clones; roughly nine tenths are singletons. Sequenced sample: peripheral blood. These receptors were taken from a human donor with active COVID-19. The donor label of this sample is uncertain.

This clone was detected once. V usage is TRBV27 and J usage is TRBJ2-5; TRBD2 matches 8 bases. The V and J ends lost 7 bases and 6 bases, in that order; junction bases with no gene match: 10. CDR1 and CDR2 (germline): MNHEY, SMNVEV (reference sequence). The CDR3 loop spans 14 amino acids. The CDR3 protein is CASNPGGAAKTQYF. The CDR3 nucleotides read TGTGCCAGCAATCCCGGGGGGGCAGCTAAGACCCAGTACTTC.

This clone was seen a single time. The chain carries TRBV9 and TRBJ2-3, with TRBD2 identical over 7 bases. Germline lookup yields CDR1 SGDLS and CDR2 YYNGEE. The trim removed 7 bases at V and 4 bases at J, leaving 9 bases unmatched. There are 14 residues in the CDR3. The CDR3 loop is CASSGRGSPDTQYF. The CDR3 DNA reads as TGTGCCAGCTCGGGGCGGGGGAGCCCAGATACGCAGTATTTT. The variable domain in full, completed from reference TRBV9 and TRBJ2-3, reads DSGVTQTPKHLITATGQRVTLRCSPRSGDLSVYWYQQSLDQGLQFLIQYYNGEERAKGNILERFSAQQFPDLHSELNLSSLELGDSALYFCASSGRGSPDTQYFGPGTRLTVL.

J is TRBJ1-2 and V is TRBV5-1; a possible D gene is TRBD1 (6 bases). The CDR3 contains 18 residues. Trimming removed 4 bases at V and 3 bases at J, with 25 bases between. Germline V gene lookup returns CDR1 SGHRS and CDR2 YFSETQ. The CDR3 loop reads CASSPFPVTEGDDYGYTF. In DNA form, the CDR3 reads TGCGCCAGCAGCCCATTTCCGGTTACCGAGGGGGACGACTATGGCTACACCTTC.

This chain uses TRBV6-5 with TRBJ1-2; TRBD1 might be the D (6 bases). The CDR3 is made up of 15 amino acids. CDR1 is MNHEY and CDR2 is SVGAGI in the germline V gene. The V end was cut by 1 base, the J end by 8 bases, with 17 bases between. The CDR3 nucleotides are TGTGCCAGCAGTTACTTGGTAGGGGGGGCGAGGGGCTACACCTTC. Translated, it gives CASSYLVGGARGYTF.

This clone appeared once. The chain uses TRBV15 and TRBJ2-7, with TRBD1 matching over 7 bases. This CDR3 is 15 amino acids long. The V segment lost 0 bases and the J segment 1 base; nucleotides outside the gene matches: 3. Per the germline V gene, CDR1 is LNHNV and CDR2 is YYDKDF (reference sequence). The chain's CDR3 is CATSRDQTGSYEQYF. DNA for the CDR3: TGTGCCACCAGCAGAGATCAGACAGGGTCCTACGAGCAGTACTTC.

The gene calls are TRBV6-5 and TRBJ2-7; 9 bases are a match to TRBD1. CDR3 size: 13 residues. Looked up from germline, CDR1 is MNHEY and CDR2 is SVGAGI. V was clipped by 8 bases and J by 2 bases; unmatched bases: 4. The DNA of the CDR3 is TGTGCCAGCGGGACAGGGATACCCTACGAGCAGTACTTC. This translates into CASGTGIPYEQYF.

The rearrangement joins TRBV2 to TRBJ2-7, with TRBD1 identical over 9 bases. V dropped 7 bases and J dropped 5; count of bases not matched to a gene: 9. The CDR3 runs to 14 residues. Germline assignment: CDR1 SNHLY and CDR2 FYNNEI. The CDR3 DNA reads as TGTGCCAGCACCTTGGGACAGGGAGTAGACGAGCAGTACTTC. Translating it yields CASTLGQGVDEQYF.